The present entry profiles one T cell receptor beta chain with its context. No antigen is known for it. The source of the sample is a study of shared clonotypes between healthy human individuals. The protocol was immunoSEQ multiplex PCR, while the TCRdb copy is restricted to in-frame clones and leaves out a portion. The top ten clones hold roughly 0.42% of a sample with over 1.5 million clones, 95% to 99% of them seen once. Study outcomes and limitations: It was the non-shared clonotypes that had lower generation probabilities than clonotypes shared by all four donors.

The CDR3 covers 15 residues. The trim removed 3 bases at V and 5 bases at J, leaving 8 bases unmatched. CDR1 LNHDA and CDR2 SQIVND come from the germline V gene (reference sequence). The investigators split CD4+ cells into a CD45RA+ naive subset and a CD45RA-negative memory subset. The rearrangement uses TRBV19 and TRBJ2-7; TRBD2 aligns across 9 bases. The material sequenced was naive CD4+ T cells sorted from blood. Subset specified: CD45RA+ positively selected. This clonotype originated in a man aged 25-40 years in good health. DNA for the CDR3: TGTGCCAGTAGTATTGGCGGGAGGGCCACGCACGAGCAGTACTTC. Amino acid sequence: CASSIGGRATHEQYF. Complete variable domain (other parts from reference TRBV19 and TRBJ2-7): DGGITQSPKYLFRKEGQNVTLSCEQNLNHDAMYWYRQDPGQGLRLIYYSQIVNDFQKGDIAEGYSVSREKKESFPLTVTSAQKNPTAFYLCASSIGGRATHEQYFGPGTRLTVT.